These 29 T cell receptor beta chains originate from one sample sequenced in a study of PD-1 blockade in classical Hodgkin lymphoma. TCRdb's copy holds only in-frame clones and misses some; the assay was immunoSEQ multiplex PCR. The data show roughly 2,000 clones, with over 65% seen just once and 14% held by the top ten. Time point indicated: newly diagnosed, previously untreated cHL patient sample. The authors enriched CD8+ T cells from thawed PBMCs via magnetic negative selection. The sequencing sample was made of CD8+ T cells from blood. Source of these receptors: a human donor with classical Hodgkin lymphoma.

The V and J genes are TRBV6-4 and TRBJ2-1; 11 bases align to TRBD2. This CDR3 comprises 16 residues. Trimming took 0 bases from V and 2 from J; bases not matched to a gene: 0. Germline values: CDR1 MRHNA, CDR2 SNTAGT. The CDR3 coding sequence is TGTGCCAGCAGTGACTCGACTAGCGGGGCCTACAATGAGCAGTTCTTC. Translating it yields CASSDSTSGAYNEQFF.

This clone is large by share. V gene TRBV19 combines with J gene TRBJ1-5, with a possible D match to TRBD1 (6 bases). V was cut by 5 bases and J by 6 bases, with 11 bases left in between. Germline V gene data show CDR1 as LNHDA and CDR2 as SQIVND (reference sequence). CDR3 length equals 13 residues. The CDR3 DNA follows: TGTGCCAGTAGTTGGGGGGGCGCTCAGCCCCAGCATTTT. It encodes CASSWGGAQPQHF.

The rearrangement links TRBV6-1 to TRBJ2-5; D may be TRBD1 (6 bases). The CDR3 is 14 residues long. Trimming pared 2 bases from V and 9 bases from J, leaving 16 bases between. Germline V gene lookup returns CDR1 MNHNS and CDR2 SASEGT. As DNA, the CDR3 is TGTGCCAGCAGTGAATGGGAACGGGACAAGGCCCAGTACTTC. It is translated as CASSEWERDKAQYF.

The CDR3 region has the DNA TGTGCCAGCAGCCTCAACAGGGGGTGGGACACTGAAGCTTTCTTT. Protein sequence: CASSLNRGWDTEAFF. The J gene is TRBJ1-1, the V gene TRBV5-4; TRBD1 agrees at 8 bases. The CDR3 runs to 15 residues. V lost 4 bases, J lost 3 bases, and 8 bases stayed unmatched. Germline CDR1 and CDR2: SGHNT and YYREEE (reference sequence).

The chain has TRBV4-1 and TRBJ2-7; 10 nucleotides line up with TRBD2. CDR1 is MGHRA, CDR2 YSYEKL, per germline. Trimming took 1 base from V and 2 from J; bases not matched to a gene: 2. The CDR3 extends over 15 amino acids. CDR3 DNA: TGCGCCAGCAGCCAAGGGCTAGCGGGGGCCTACGAGCAGTACTTC. Residues: CASSQGLAGAYEQYF.

The V call is TRBV10-3, the J call TRBJ2-2; D not certain. The CDR3 spans 13 residues. Trimming took off 0 bases at V and 7 bases at J, with 6 bases between the two ends. Germline V gene data show CDR1 as ENHRY and CDR2 as SYGVKD. CDR3 protein: CAISESGGGELFF. The CDR3 region has the DNA TGTGCCATCAGTGAGTCAGGCGGCGGGGAGCTGTTTTTT.

This clone was seen more than once but under ten times. This chain links TRBV7-9 with TRBJ2-2; 7 nucleotides match TRBD1. Germline CDR1 and CDR2: SEHNR and FQNEAQ (reference sequence). CDR3 length: 16 amino acids. V shed 5 bases, J shed 2 bases, and the junction held 8 bases outside the gene matches. Here the CDR3 DNA reads TGTGCCAGCAGCACGCACAGGGGTGTTAACACCGGGGAGCTGTTTTTT. It translates to CASSTHRGVNTGELFF.

This clone was found a few times. The chain is built from TRBV6-1 and TRBJ1-5, with 7 bases fitting TRBD1. Germline V lookup: CDR1 MNHNS, CDR2 SASEGT. The CDR3 covers 16 residues. V dropped 1 base and J dropped 1; count of bases not matched to a gene: 4. Here the CDR3 DNA reads TGTGCCAGCAGTGAAGGGTACAGGGGAAGCAATCAGCCCCAGCATTTT. The encoded protein is CASSEGYRGSNQPQHF.

The gene calls are TRBV5-4 and TRBJ1-6; D is undetermined. Germline loops: CDR1 SGHNT, CDR2 YYREEE (reference sequence). Trimming stripped 4 bases from V and 9 bases from J, with 11 bases between. The CDR3 runs 13 residues. The CDR3 protein is CASSQDEGSPLHF. CDR3 bases: TGTGCCAGCAGCCAAGATGAGGGTTCACCCCTCCACTTT.

The genes are TRBV5-5 and TRBJ2-7; D tentatively reads TRBD1 or TRBD2 (5 bases each). Trimming took off 2 bases at V and 5 bases at J, with 11 bases between the two ends. Germline values: CDR1 SGHKS, CDR2 YYEKEE (reference sequence). This CDR3 region has 13 residues. DNA of the CDR3: TGTGCCAGCAGCTTTTGGGGACGAAACGAGCAGTACTTC. Encoded protein: CASSFWGRNEQYF.

The V and J genes are TRBV5-1 and TRBJ2-2, with 7 positions matching TRBD1. The CDR3 totals 16 residues. Germline CDR1 is SGHRS and CDR2 is YFSETQ. V shed 4 bases and J 6 bases; nucleotides not matched to a gene: 12. CDR3 bases: TGCGCCAGCAGCCCCAGGGCACAGGGGTTGGCCGGGGAGCTGTTTTTT. It encodes CASSPRAQGLAGELFF.

The J gene is TRBJ1-5, the V gene TRBV6-5; D gene unclear. Germline V CDR1 and CDR2: MNHEY, SVGAGI. The CDR3 is 13 amino acids. V shed 2 bases and J shed 0 bases, with 2 bases lying between them. CDR3 nucleotides: TGTGCCAGCAGTTACGGTAGCAATCAGCCCCAGCATTTT. It specifies CASSYGSNQPQHF.

This chain joins TRBV4-2 and TRBJ1-2; tentatively, D is TRBD1 (6 bases). The CDR3 spans 14 residues. V was clipped by 0 bases and J by 7 bases, with 12 bases between them. Germline loops: CDR1 LGHNA, CDR2 YNFKEQ. The CDR3 region has the DNA TGTGCCAGCAGCCAAGAAACGACAGGTTCTGGCTACACCTTC. Translated: CASSQETTGSGYTF.

The gene calls are TRBV6-4 and TRBJ1-4; TRBD1 matches at 8 bases. J gave up 4 bases and V 5 bases, and 9 bases lay outside the gene matches. The CDR3 contains 16 residues. Germline CDR1 and CDR2: MRHNA and SNTAGT. CDR3 region: CASSQPDRVINEKLFF. Written as DNA, the CDR3 is TGTGCCAGCAGTCAACCGGACAGGGTGATTAATGAAAAACTGTTTTTT.

V is TRBV9 and J is TRBJ2-6, with D possibly being TRBD2 (5 bases). V dropped 4 bases and J dropped 0 bases, with 11 bases sitting between them. Germline V gene sequence: CDR1 SGDLS, CDR2 YYNGEE. The CDR3 runs 16 residues. CDR3 protein: CASSSRGSSGANVLTF. DNA for the CDR3: TGTGCCAGCAGCTCAAGAGGGAGCTCTGGGGCCAACGTCCTGACTTTC. The variable domain in full, with the rest retrieved from reference TRBV9 and TRBJ2-6, is DSGVTQTPKHLITATGQRVTLRCSPRSGDLSVYWYQQSLDQGLQFLIQYYNGEERAKGNILERFSAQQFPDLHSELNLSSLELGDSALYFCASSSRGSSGANVLTFGAGSRLTVL.

This clone was picked up a small number of times. The rearrangement links TRBV2 to TRBJ1-2, with D perhaps matching TRBD1 (5 bases). This CDR3 is built from 15 residues. V was pared by 7 bases and J by 5 bases, with 20 bases between. The germline gives CDR1 SNHLY, CDR2 FYNNEI. The CDR3 protein is CASTPLAAGPYGYTF. The CDR3 DNA is TGTGCCAGCACCCCCCTTGCGGCGGGACCTTATGGCTACACCTTC.

The chain employs TRBV7-9 and TRBJ1-1; 9 bases fit TRBD1. CDR1 is SEHNR and CDR2 is FQNEAQ in the germline V gene (reference sequence). V gave up 1 base and J gave up 4 bases; unmatched junction bases: 10. The CDR3 contains 17 residues. CDR3 DNA: TGTGCCAGCAGCTTAGGGAGTGGACCGGGACAGGGCACTGAAGCTTTCTTT. This encodes CASSLGSGPGQGTEAFF. The full variable domain, its missing parts supplied by reference TRBV7-9 and TRBJ1-1, is DTGVSQNPRHKITKRGQNVTFRCDPISEHNRLYWYRQTLGQGPEFLTYFQNEAQLEKSRLLSDRFSAERPKGSFSTLEIQRTEQGDSAMYLCASSLGSGPGQGTEAFFGQGTRLTVV.

J is TRBJ1-2 and V is TRBV7-9; D is undetermined. CDR3 length: 13 residues. Germline CDR1 and CDR2: SEHNR and FQNEAQ (reference sequence). Trimming removed 1 base at V and 4 bases at J, with 7 bases between. The CDR3 loop is CASSLGVFYGYTF. The CDR3 region has the DNA TGTGCCAGCAGCTTAGGCGTTTTCTATGGCTACACCTTC. The variable domain in full, completed from reference TRBV7-9 and TRBJ1-2, reads DTGVSQNPRHKITKRGQNVTFRCDPISEHNRLYWYRQTLGQGPEFLTYFQNEAQLEKSRLLSDRFSAERPKGSFSTLEIQRTEQGDSAMYLCASSLGVFYGYTFGSGTRLTVV.

The V and J genes are TRBV9 and TRBJ2-1; possibly TRBD2 for D (6 bases). The CDR3 is made up of 12 amino acids. Germline CDR1 SGDLS, CDR2 YYNGEE. Trimming pared 4 bases from V and 9 bases from J, leaving 11 bases between. CDR3 sequence reads: CASSPGLGEQFF. The DNA for the CDR3 is TGTGCCAGCAGCCCGGGACTCGGTGAGCAGTTCTTC.

V and J are TRBV6-1 and TRBJ2-5; either TRBD1 or TRBD2 may fit D (5 bases each). V dropped 3 bases and J dropped 2 bases, with 16 bases sitting between them. The germline gives CDR1 MNHNS, CDR2 SASEGT. This CDR3 region has 16 residues. CDR3 coding DNA: TGTGCCAGCAGTGAGGGGGTGGGATTTGGTCAAGAGACCCAGTACTTC. Translating gives CASSEGVGFGQETQYF.

The chain combines TRBV7-2 with TRBJ2-1; TRBD2 is a possible D gene (5 bases). This CDR3 contains 18 residues. Germline assignment: CDR1 SGHTA and CDR2 FQGNSA. V lost 5 bases to trimming and J lost 4 bases, with 24 bases between them. The CDR3 protein is CASSLSALSGPPYNEQFF. The CDR3 region has the DNA TGTGCCAGCAGCCTTAGCGCCCTGAGCGGACCGCCTTACAATGAGCAGTTCTTC. The complete variable domain, with remaining parts taken from reference TRBV7-2 and TRBJ2-1, reads GAGVSQSPSNKVTEKGKDVELRCDPISGHTALYWYRQSLGQGLEFLIYFQGNSAPDKSGLPSDRFSAERTGGSVSTLTIQRTQQEDSAVYLCASSLSALSGPPYNEQFFGPGTRLTVL.

This chain joins TRBV21-1 and TRBJ2-1; TRBD1 is the table's D call and was not checked against the DNA. TRBV21-1 is a pseudogene. The CDR3 is 16 amino acids. The CDR3 DNA follows: TGTGCCAGCAGCAAGGTTAAAAGGGGGCAAAACAATGAGCAGTTCTTC. Its protein is CASSKVKRGQNNEQFF.

V gene TRBV9 combines with J gene TRBJ2-5; D might be TRBD1 or TRBD2, each matching 5 bases. The CDR3 contains 14 residues. Germline loops: CDR1 SGDLS, CDR2 YYNGEE. The V and J ends lost 4 bases and 4 bases respectively, with 14 bases between them. DNA for the CDR3: TGTGCCAGCAGCCCCCTCGGTGGGGGAGAGACCCAGTACTTC. As protein: CASSPLGGGETQYF. Variable domain in full (rest from reference TRBV9 and TRBJ2-5): DSGVTQTPKHLITATGQRVTLRCSPRSGDLSVYWYQQSLDQGLQFLIQYYNGEERAKGNILERFSAQQFPDLHSELNLSSLELGDSALYFCASSPLGGGETQYFGPGTRLLVL.

This chain joins TRBV11-2 and TRBJ2-1, with 13 bases identical to TRBD2. V lost 7 bases, J lost 5 bases, and 2 bases stayed unmatched. The CDR3 covers 14 residues. Germline V CDR1 and CDR2: SGHAT, FQNNGV. CDR3 loop: CASKGLAGHNEQFF. The CDR3 DNA reads as TGTGCCAGCAAGGGACTAGCGGGACACAATGAGCAGTTCTTC.

This chain joins TRBV7-9 and TRBJ2-1; 8 bases are a match to TRBD1. Germline CDR1 reads SEHNR; CDR2 reads FQNEAQ (reference sequence). V was pared by 3 bases and J by 6 bases, with 7 bases of the junction left unmatched. The CDR3 loop spans 15 amino acids. CDR3 sequence: CASSFPGTGSNEQFF. The DNA of the CDR3 is TGTGCCAGCAGCTTCCCCGGGACAGGCAGCAATGAGCAGTTCTTC.

J is TRBJ2-1 and V is TRBV28; tentative D call: TRBD1 (6 bases). The CDR3 extends over 15 amino acids. Germline-derived CDR1 and CDR2 are MDHEN and SYDVKM. The ends were cut back, 2 bases at V and 0 bases at J, with 8 bases in the middle. CDR3 coding DNA: TGTGCCAGCAGTTTAAGGGGGAGCTCCTACAATGAGCAGTTCTTC. Its translation: CASSLRGSSYNEQFF.

The chain joins TRBV11-2 to TRBJ2-7; 10 bases align to TRBD2. The CDR3 length is 14 residues. CDR1 SGHAT and CDR2 FQNNGV come from the germline V gene. The junction had 4 bases not matched to a gene; V was cut back by 6 bases and J by 2 bases. The CDR3: CASRVLAGAYEQYF. CDR3 sequence (DNA): TGTGCCAGCAGGGTCCTAGCGGGGGCCTACGAGCAGTACTTC.

This clone occurred a few times. The rearrangement uses TRBV28 and TRBJ2-7, with D uncertain. V was trimmed by 10 bases and J by 0 bases, leaving 4 bases between them. Germline CDR1 is MDHEN and CDR2 is SYDVKM. This CDR3 has 10 amino acids. The CDR3 bases are TGTGCCACGTCCTCCTACGAGCAGTACTTC. It translates to CATSSYEQYF. The full variable domain, completed using reference TRBV28 and TRBJ2-7, is DVKVTQSSRYLVKRTGEKVFLECVQDMDHENMFWYRQDPGLGLRLIYFSYDVKMKEKGDIPEGYSVSREKKERFSLILESASTNQTSMYLCATSSYEQYFGPGTRLTVT.

The chain recombines TRBV18 with TRBJ2-2, with D possibly being TRBD1 (6 bases). Looked up from germline, CDR1 is KGHSH and CDR2 is LQKENI. The CDR3 runs to 16 residues. Between the trimmed V and J ends, which lost 0 bases and 0 bases, there was a span of 8 bases. The CDR3 spells CASSPPNRANTGELFF. CDR3 in DNA: TGTGCCAGCTCACCACCCAACAGGGCGAACACCGGGGAGCTGTTTTTT.